Shown below are 5 T cell receptor beta chains from a single sample sequenced in a study of breast tumors, draining lymph nodes, adjacent tissues. MiXCR was run by TCRdb on the multiplex PCR reads, yielding one entry per CDR3 protein. Of 7,500 or so distinct CDR3 sequences in the sample, around 70% were seen once. Sequences were obtained from tumor-adjacent breast tissue. Receptor source: a female donor with breast cancer. Some clones in this sample may be carry-over from other donors' samples.

CDR3 sequence: CASSHPGLAGTYEQYF. In nucleotides, the CDR3 is TGTGCCAGCAGCCACCCCGGGCTAGCGGGCACCTACGAGCAGTACTTC. This sequence joins TRBV7-2 and TRBJ2-7; 8 bases map to TRBD2. The CDR3 runs to 16 residues. With 5 bases clipped from V and 2 bases from J, the junction kept 11 bases outside the gene matches. Germline V gene lookup returns CDR1 SGHTA and CDR2 FQGNSA.

The chain joins TRBV9 to TRBJ2-7; 7 nucleotides match TRBD1. The V gene end was trimmed by 4 bases and the J gene end by 4 bases; junction bases not matched to a gene: 8. Germline V gene sequence: CDR1 SGDLS, CDR2 YYNGEE. The CDR3 totals 14 residues. The CDR3 DNA reads as TGTGCCAGCAGCAGCTCCTCGACAGGGTACGAGCAGTACTTC. Translation gives CASSSSSTGYEQYF.

The genes are TRBV7-9 and TRBJ2-7; D perhaps matches TRBD1 (6 bases). The V end lost 5 bases, the J end lost 2 bases, and 13 bases lay between the germline ends. This CDR3 has 14 residues. Germline V gene data show CDR1 as SEHNR and CDR2 as FQNEAQ (reference sequence). In nucleotides, the CDR3 is TGTGCCAGCAGCCGACGGACAGAGCCCTACGAGCAGTACTTC. Translated, it gives CASSRRTEPYEQYF.

This clonotype is medium-sized (0.01 to 0.1%) by share. The gene calls are TRBV12-3 or TRBV12-4 and TRBJ2-3; D remains unclear. The ends were cut back, 3 bases at V and 3 bases at J, with 1 base in the middle. The CDR3 is 11 amino acids. CDR3 nucleotides: TGTGCCAGCAGTTTGACAGATACGCAGTATTTT. Translating it yields CASSLTDTQYF.

The rearrangement links TRBV2 to TRBJ2-7, with D uncertain. Trimming stripped 7 bases from V and 6 bases from J, with 19 bases between. CDR3 length: 14 amino acids. Per germline, CDR1 SNHLY and CDR2 FYNNEI. This chain's CDR3 is CASKKVVNGGEQYF. In DNA form, the CDR3 reads TGTGCCAGCAAGAAGGTCGTGAACGGTGGCGAGCAGTACTTC.